These T cell receptor beta chains were read from a single sample in a study of Ad26.COV2.S vaccination and SARS-CoV-2 variants. The protocol was immunoSEQ multiplex PCR, while the TCRdb copy is restricted to in-frame clones and leaves out a portion. Among 300,000 to 400,000 clones listed, about 92% were seen once. The starting material was peripheral blood, obtained after recovery from COVID-19. The receptors were sampled from a human donor who had recovered from COVID-19. The CDR3 runs from the conserved cysteine through the conserved F or W. The D gene is left open where the match is weak. Size is stated for part of the rows, as once, few or many counts, or as a class when the clone is expanded.

- | TRBJ1-3 | TRBV6-5 | - | CASSYRGTGNTIYF | TGTGCCAGCAGTTACCGGGGGACTGGAAACACCATATATTTT
- | TRBJ2-3 | TRBV9 | TRBD2 | CASSVAPAGVADTQYF | TGTGCCAGCAGCGTAGCCCCAGCGGGGGTGGCAGATACGCAGTATTTT
- | TRBJ2-5 | TRBV7-9 | - | CASSFLFGGEETQYF | TGTGCCAGCAGCTTCCTCTTTGGCGGGGAAGAGACCCAGTACTTC
- | TRBJ1-1 | TRBV19 | - | CASSLDRNPEAFF | TGTGCCAGTAGCCTCGACAGGAATCCTGAAGCTTTCTTT
- | TRBJ2-7 | TRBV28 | - | CASSFIGQAYEQYF | TGTGCCAGCAGTTTCATTGGGCAGGCCTACGAGCAGTACTTC
- | TRBJ2-3 | TRBV19 | - | CASTSWGSADTQYF | TGTGCCAGCACCTCGTGGGGCTCCGCAGATACGCAGTATTTT
- | TRBJ1-2 | TRBV18 | - | CASSPGQENYGYTF | TGTGCCAGCTCACCAGGGCAGGAAAACTATGGCTACACCTTC
once | TRBJ1-3 | TRBV13 | - | CASSFPRQNPGNTIYF | TGTGCCAGCAGCTTCCCTCGACAGAATCCTGGAAACACCATATATTTT
- | TRBJ2-2 | TRBV2 | TRBD2 | CASRRLAGGLGELFF | TGTGCCAGCAGAAGACTAGCGGGGGGGCTCGGGGAGCTGTTTTTT
- | TRBJ1-2 | TRBV4-1 | - | CASSRGFGYTF | TGCGCCAGCAGCCGGGGGTTCGGCTACACCTTC
once | TRBJ2-2 | TRBV14 | - | CASSQVGGTNTGELFF | TGTGCCAGCAGCCAAGTGGGGGGCACGAACACCGGGGAGCTGTTTTTT
- | TRBJ1-5 | TRBV21-1 | - | CASSNGRGREPQHF | TGTGCCAGCAGCAACGGGAGGGGTCGAGAGCCCCAGCATTTT
- | TRBJ2-5 | TRBV3-1/TRBV3-2 | - | CASSLEFRETQYF | TGTGCCAGCAGCCTGGAGTTTAGAGAGACCCAGTACTTC
- | TRBJ2-2 | TRBV11-3 | TRBD1 | CASSLDWLQGVDTGELFF | TGTGCCAGCAGCTTAGATTGGTTACAGGGGGTCGACACCGGGGAGCTGTTTTTT
- | TRBJ1-2 | TRBV11-2 | - | CASSPIAGVQNYGYTF | TGTGCCAGCAGCCCCATAGCAGGGGTACAGAACTATGGCTACACCTTC
- | TRBJ2-7 | TRBV6-5 | - | CASSRIGEAYEQYF | TGTGCCAGTAGCCGGATTGGAGAAGCCTACGAGCAGTACTTC
- | TRBJ2-1 | TRBV27 | - | CASCDPASYNEQFF | TGTGCCAGCTGCGACCCCGCCTCCTACAATGAGCAGTTCTTC
- | TRBJ1-1 | TRBV7-9 | - | CASSLGESPEAFF | TGTGCCAGCAGCTTAGGGGAGAGTCCTGAAGCTTTCTTT
- | TRBJ2-7 | TRBV7-9 | TRBD2 | CASSYGGARREQYF | TGTGCCAGCAGCTACGGGGGGGCCCGTCGAGAGCAGTACTTC
- | TRBJ1-1 | TRBV6-1 | TRBD1 | CASSERTGGSGAFF | TGTGCCAGCAGTGAGCGGACAGGGGGGAGTGGAGCTTTCTTT
- | TRBJ1-3 | TRBV5-6 | - | CASSRRGYGNTIYF | TGTGCCAGCAGCCGTAGGGGTTACGGAAACACCATATATTTT
once | TRBJ2-5 | TRBV5-1 | TRBD2 | CASSASGGRETQYF | TGCGCCAGCAGCGCCAGCGGGGGAAGAGAGACCCAGTACTTC
- | TRBJ1-2 | TRBV5-4 | - | CASSSTESLYGYTF | TGTGCCAGCAGCTCGACCGAGAGTCTCTATGGCTACACCTTC
- | TRBJ1-6 | TRBV7-9 | - | CASSLAPMAPLHF | TGTGCCAGCAGCTTAGCGCCGATGGCACCCCTCCACTTT
- | TRBJ1-5 | TRBV27 | - | CASSRHSNQPQHF | TGTGCCAGCAGTCGACATAGCAATCAGCCCCAGCATTTT
- | TRBJ1-2 | TRBV19 | - | CASSPGPPPGYTF | TGTGCCAGTAGTCCCGGGCCGCCCCCAGGCTACACCTTC
few | TRBJ1-5 | TRBV7-9 | TRBD1 | CASSRDRVQPQHF | TGTGCCAGCAGCCGAGACAGGGTCCAGCCCCAGCATTTT
- | TRBJ1-5 | TRBV6-5 | - | CASAHAYDQPQHF | TGTGCCAGCGCCCACGCTTACGATCAGCCCCAGCATTTT
- | TRBJ1-6 | TRBV12-5 | - | CASGEARLSSYNSPLHF | TGTGCTAGTGGCGAAGCGAGATTGAGCTCCTATAATTCACCCCTCCACTTT
- | TRBJ1-1 | TRBV6-6 | - | CASTLSWTSEAFF | TGTGCCAGCACCCTCTCTTGGACCTCTGAAGCTTTCTTT
- | TRBJ2-3 | TRBV6-2/TRBV6-3 | - | CASSYGTDTDTQYF | TGTGCCAGCAGTTACGGGACTGACACAGATACGCAGTATTTT
- | TRBJ1-5 | TRBV27 | - | CASGLMDRRNQPQHF | TGTGCCAGCGGCCTGATGGACAGACGGAATCAGCCCCAGCATTTT
- | TRBJ2-2 | TRBV3-1/TRBV3-2 | - | CASSRRIGELFF | TGTGCCAGCAGCCGGCGAATCGGGGAGCTGTTTTTT
- | TRBJ1-3 | TRBV9 | - | CASSVGGGFGNTIYF | TGTGCCAGCAGCGTAGGAGGAGGGTTTGGAAACACCATATATTTT
- | TRBJ1-2 | TRBV6-7 | - | CASSYYPPTGIEGYTF | TGTGCCAGCAGTTACTACCCCCCAACAGGGATTGAGGGCTACACCTTC
- | TRBJ1-2 | TRBV6-5 | - | CASSYFVGQGYGYTF | TGTGCCAGCAGTTATTTTGTGGGGCAGGGCTATGGCTACACCTTC
- | TRBJ2-5 | TRBV7-9 | - | CASSSGIGLQETQYF | TGTGCCAGCAGCTCGGGTATTGGGCTACAAGAGACCCAGTACTTC
- | TRBJ1-1 | TRBV20-1 | - | CSAWKNTEAFF | TGCAGTGCGTGGAAGAACACTGAAGCTTTCTTT
- | TRBJ2-5 | TRBV9 | - | CASSPIRARGETQYF | TGTGCCAGCAGCCCGATCAGGGCCAGGGGCGAGACCCAGTACTTC
- | TRBJ2-1 | TRBV7-9 | TRBD1 | CASSSDRVYPNEQFF | TGTGCCAGCAGCTCCGACAGGGTATACCCCAATGAGCAGTTCTTC
- | TRBJ2-7 | TRBV6-5 | TRBD1 | CASSKDRASSYEQYF | TGTGCCAGCAGTAAGGACAGGGCAAGCTCCTACGAGCAGTACTTC
- | TRBJ1-1 | TRBV5-4 | - | CASSRSGDTEAFF | TGTGCCAGCAGCCGGTCCGGGGACACTGAAGCTTTCTTT
- | TRBJ1-1 | TRBV6-6 | TRBD1 | CASSYQGEGAEAFF | TGTGCCAGCAGCTACCAGGGGGAAGGGGCTGAAGCTTTCTTT
- | TRBJ2-1 | TRBV7-9 | - | CASSLSALASYNEQFF | TGTGCCAGCAGCTTAAGCGCCCTAGCGTCTTACAATGAGCAGTTCTTC
- | TRBJ2-2 | TRBV6-2/TRBV6-3 | - | CASSSRRGELFF | TGTGCCAGCAGTTCTCGGAGAGGGGAGCTGTTTTTT
- | TRBJ2-5 | TRBV5-1 | - | CASSLETTSRETQYF | TGCGCCAGCAGCTTGGAGACGACTAGTAGGGAGACCCAGTACTTC
- | TRBJ1-6 | TRBV27 | - | CASSLSADNSPLHF | TGTGCCAGCAGTTTATCAGCGGATAATTCACCCCTCCACTTT
- | TRBJ2-3 | TRBV7-8 | - | CASSLYRGDTQYF | TGTGCCAGCAGCTTATACCGAGGGGATACGCAGTATTTT